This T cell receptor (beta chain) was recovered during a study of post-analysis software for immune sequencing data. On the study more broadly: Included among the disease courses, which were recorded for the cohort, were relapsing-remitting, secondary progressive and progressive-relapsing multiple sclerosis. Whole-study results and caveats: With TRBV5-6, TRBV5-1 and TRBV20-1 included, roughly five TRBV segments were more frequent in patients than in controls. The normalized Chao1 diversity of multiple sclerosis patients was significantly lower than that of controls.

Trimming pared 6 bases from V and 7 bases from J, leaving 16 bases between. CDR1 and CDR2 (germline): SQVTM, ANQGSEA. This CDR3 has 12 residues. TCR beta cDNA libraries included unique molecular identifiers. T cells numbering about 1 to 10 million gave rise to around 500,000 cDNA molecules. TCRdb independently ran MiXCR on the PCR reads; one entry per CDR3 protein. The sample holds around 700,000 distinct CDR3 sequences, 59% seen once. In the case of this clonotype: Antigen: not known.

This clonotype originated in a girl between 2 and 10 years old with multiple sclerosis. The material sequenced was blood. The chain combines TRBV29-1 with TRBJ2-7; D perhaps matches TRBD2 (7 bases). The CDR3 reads CSVSKGGREQYF. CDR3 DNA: TGCAGCGTCTCCAAGGGGGGGCGTGAGCAGTACTTC.